These T cell receptor beta chains were read from a single sample in a study of blood T cells in healthy people across ages. TCRdb reprocessed the 5' RACE reads via MiXCR and lists one record per CDR3 protein. The sample includes 1.5 million to 2 million distinct CDR3 sequences, roughly 49% of them seen just once. Sequenced sample: blood. The receptors were gathered from a woman in her thirties or forties in good health. Both conserved end residues are part of each CDR3. Each record gives: D gene, J gene, clone size, V gene, CDR3 protein, CDR3 DNA. The D gene is left open where the match is weak. Only part of the rows carry a size: once, few, many, or a class if the clone is expanded.

D: TRBD2; J: TRBJ2-3; size: few; V: TRBV4-3; CDR3: CASSQRLAGRTDTQYF; DNA: TGCGCCAGCAGCCAACGACTAGCGGGGCGCACAGATACGCAGTATTTT
D: TRBD1; J: TRBJ1-6; size: NA; V: TRBV7-2; CDR3: CASSSLQGSRGSPLHF; DNA: TGTGCCAGCAGCTCCTTACAGGGGTCGCGTGGTTCACCCCTCCACTTT
D: NA; J: TRBJ2-1; size: NA; V: TRBV6-2/TRBV6-3; CDR3: CASSTRTGGLYNEQFF; DNA: TGTGCCAGCAGTACCCGTACGGGGGGCCTTTACAATGAGCAGTTCTTC
D: TRBD2; J: TRBJ2-1; size: NA; V: TRBV6-1; CDR3: CASSTRLAGEFYNEQFF; DNA: TGTGCCAGCAGCACCAGACTAGCGGGGGAGTTCTACAATGAGCAGTTCTTC
D: TRBD1; J: TRBJ1-4; size: NA; V: TRBV20-1; CDR3: CSAQDRQLEKLFF; DNA: TGCAGTGCTCAGGACAGGCAGTTAGAAAAACTGTTTTTT
D: TRBD1; J: TRBJ1-2; size: NA; V: TRBV29-1; CDR3: CSVEGRGQGPGVRGYTF; DNA: TGCAGCGTTGAAGGCCGAGGACAGGGCCCGGGCGTGAGAGGCTACACCTTC
D: NA; J: TRBJ2-7; size: NA; V: TRBV6-5; CDR3: CATGQPPSYEQYF; DNA: TGTGCCACCGGACAGCCTCCCTCCTACGAGCAGTACTTC
D: NA; J: TRBJ1-2; size: NA; V: TRBV15; CDR3: CATSRGIEIGGYTF; DNA: TGTGCCACCAGCAGAGGAATAGAGATTGGCGGCTACACCTTC
D: TRBD1; J: TRBJ1-2; size: NA; V: TRBV20-1; CDR3: CSASNRGGGYTF; DNA: TGCAGTGCTAGTAACAGGGGGGGTGGCTACACCTTC
D: TRBD2; J: TRBJ2-5; size: NA; V: TRBV9; CDR3: CASSVSSGASATQYF; DNA: TGTGCCAGCAGCGTATCCAGCGGGGCAAGCGCGACCCAGTACTTC
D: NA; J: TRBJ2-7; size: NA; V: TRBV6-5; CDR3: CASSSERQAETYEQYF; DNA: TGTGCCAGCAGTTCGGAGAGACAAGCTGAAACCTACGAGCAGTACTTC
D: NA; J: TRBJ1-6; size: NA; V: TRBV4-3; CDR3: CASSQDNEPTARSPLHF; DNA: TGCGCCAGCAGCCAAGATAATGAACCAACCGCGAGATCACCCCTCCACTTT
D: NA; J: TRBJ2-5; size: few; V: TRBV28; CDR3: CASSSTTGFLREQYF; DNA: TGTGCCAGCAGTTCAACTACAGGATTCCTACGAGAGCAGTACTTC
D: TRBD2; J: TRBJ2-1; size: NA; V: TRBV10-3; CDR3: CAISPGTINEQFF; DNA: TGTGCCATCAGCCCCGGGACTATCAATGAGCAGTTCTTC
D: NA; J: TRBJ2-1; size: few; V: TRBV3-1; CDR3: CASSQELAQERTYNEQFF; DNA: TGTGCCAGCAGCCAAGAACTGGCACAGGAGAGAACCTACAATGAGCAGTTCTTC
D: TRBD1; J: TRBJ2-7; size: NA; V: TRBV6-1; CDR3: CASARTGTTYEQYF; DNA: TGTGCCAGCGCTAGGACAGGGACAACCTACGAGCAGTACTTC
D: NA; J: TRBJ2-6; size: NA; V: TRBV14; CDR3: CASSQEWGPGADVLTF; DNA: TGTGCCAGCAGCCAAGAATGGGGCCCCGGGGCCGACGTCCTGACTTTC
D: NA; J: TRBJ2-7; size: few; V: TRBV29-1; CDR3: CSVGYSIDYEQYF; DNA: TGCAGCGTTGGATATTCGATAGACTACGAGCAGTACTTC
D: TRBD2; J: TRBJ2-1; size: few; V: TRBV7-2; CDR3: CASSGGGVNEQFF; DNA: TGTGCCAGCAGTGGCGGGGGAGTCAATGAGCAGTTCTTC
D: NA; J: TRBJ1-2; size: NA; V: TRBV4-1; CDR3: CASSQVGKSGYTF; DNA: TGCGCCAGCAGCCAAGTGGGGAAGAGCGGCTACACCTTC